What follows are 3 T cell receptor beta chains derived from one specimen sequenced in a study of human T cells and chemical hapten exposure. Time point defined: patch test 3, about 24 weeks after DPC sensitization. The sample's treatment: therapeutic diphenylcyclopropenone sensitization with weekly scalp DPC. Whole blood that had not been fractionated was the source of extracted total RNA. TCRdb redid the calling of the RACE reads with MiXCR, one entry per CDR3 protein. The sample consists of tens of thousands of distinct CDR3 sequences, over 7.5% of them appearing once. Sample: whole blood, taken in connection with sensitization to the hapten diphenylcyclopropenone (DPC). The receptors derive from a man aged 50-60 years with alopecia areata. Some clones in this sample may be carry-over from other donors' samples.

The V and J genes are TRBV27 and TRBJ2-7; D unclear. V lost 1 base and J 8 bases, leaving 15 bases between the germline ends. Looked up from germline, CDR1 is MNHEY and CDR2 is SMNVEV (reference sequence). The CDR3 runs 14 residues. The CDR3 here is CASSLLSEQWKQYF. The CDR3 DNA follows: TGTGCCAGCAGTTTATTGAGTGAGCAGTGGAAGCAGTACTTC.

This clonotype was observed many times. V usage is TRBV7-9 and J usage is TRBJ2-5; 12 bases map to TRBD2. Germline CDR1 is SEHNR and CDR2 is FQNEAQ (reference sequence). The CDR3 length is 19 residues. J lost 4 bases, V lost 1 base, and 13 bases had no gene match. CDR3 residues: CASSLDLRLAGVDGETQYF. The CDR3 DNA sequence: TGTGCCAGCAGCTTAGACCTGAGACTAGCGGGAGTCGATGGAGAGACCCAGTACTTC.

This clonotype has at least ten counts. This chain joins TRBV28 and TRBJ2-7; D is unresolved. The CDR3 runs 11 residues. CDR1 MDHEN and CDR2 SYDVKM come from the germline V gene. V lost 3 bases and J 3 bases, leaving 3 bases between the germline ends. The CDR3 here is CASSFLYEQYF. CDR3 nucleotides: TGTGCCAGCAGTTTCCTCTACGAGCAGTACTTC.